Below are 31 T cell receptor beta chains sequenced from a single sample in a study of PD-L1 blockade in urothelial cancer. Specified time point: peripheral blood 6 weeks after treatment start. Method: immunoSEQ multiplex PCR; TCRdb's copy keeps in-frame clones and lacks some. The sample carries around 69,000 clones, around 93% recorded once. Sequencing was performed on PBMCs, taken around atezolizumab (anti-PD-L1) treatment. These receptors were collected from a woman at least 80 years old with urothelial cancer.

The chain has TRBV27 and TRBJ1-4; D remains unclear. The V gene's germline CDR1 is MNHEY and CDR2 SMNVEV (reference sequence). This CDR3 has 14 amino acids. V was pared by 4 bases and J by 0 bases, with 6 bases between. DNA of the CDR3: TGTGCCAGCAGTTGGGCTCCAACTAATGAAAAACTGTTTTTT. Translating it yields CASSWAPTNEKLFF.

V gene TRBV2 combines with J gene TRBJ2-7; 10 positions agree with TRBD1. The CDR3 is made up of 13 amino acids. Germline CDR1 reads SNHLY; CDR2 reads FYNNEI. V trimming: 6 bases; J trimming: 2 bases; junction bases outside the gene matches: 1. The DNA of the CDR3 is TGTGCCAGCAGGGACAGGGGGGCCTACGAGCAGTACTTC. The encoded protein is CASRDRGAYEQYF.

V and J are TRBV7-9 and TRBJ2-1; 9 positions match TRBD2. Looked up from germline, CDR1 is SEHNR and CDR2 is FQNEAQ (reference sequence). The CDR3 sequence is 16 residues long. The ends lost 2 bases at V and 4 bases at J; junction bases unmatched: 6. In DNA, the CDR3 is TGTGCCAGCAGCTTATCGGGGAGCGGGAGGTACAATGAGCAGTTCTTC. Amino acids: CASSLSGSGRYNEQFF.

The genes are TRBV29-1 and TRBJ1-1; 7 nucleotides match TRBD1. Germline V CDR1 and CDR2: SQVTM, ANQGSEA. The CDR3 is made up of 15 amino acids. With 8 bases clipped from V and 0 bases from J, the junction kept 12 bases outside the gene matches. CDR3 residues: CSITGTDFMNTEAFF. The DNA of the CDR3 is TGCAGCATCACTGGGACAGACTTCATGAACACTGAAGCTTTCTTT.

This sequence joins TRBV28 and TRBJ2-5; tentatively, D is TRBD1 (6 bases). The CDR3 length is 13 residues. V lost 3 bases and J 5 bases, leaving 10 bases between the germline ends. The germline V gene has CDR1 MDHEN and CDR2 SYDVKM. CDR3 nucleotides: TGTGCCAGCAGTTTTCAGGGGCGGGAGACCCAGTACTTC. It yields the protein CASSFQGRETQYF. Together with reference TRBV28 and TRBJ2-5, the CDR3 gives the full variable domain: DVKVTQSSRYLVKRTGEKVFLECVQDMDHENMFWYRQDPGLGLRLIYFSYDVKMKEKGDIPEGYSVSREKKERFSLILESASTNQTSMYLCASSFQGRETQYFGPGTRLLVL.

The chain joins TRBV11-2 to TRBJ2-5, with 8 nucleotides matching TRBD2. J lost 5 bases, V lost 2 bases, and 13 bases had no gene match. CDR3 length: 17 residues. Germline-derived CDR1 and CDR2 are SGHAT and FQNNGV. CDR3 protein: CASSLLSGRVMHETQYF. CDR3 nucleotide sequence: TGTGCCAGCAGCTTATTGTCCGGGAGGGTCATGCACGAGACCCAGTACTTC.

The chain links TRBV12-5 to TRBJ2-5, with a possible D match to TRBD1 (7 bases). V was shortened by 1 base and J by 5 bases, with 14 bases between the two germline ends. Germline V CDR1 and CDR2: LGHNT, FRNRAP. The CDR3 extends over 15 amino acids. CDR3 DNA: TGTGCTAGTGGTTTGGGACAGGGAGGTTCGGAGACCCAGTACTTC. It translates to CASGLGQGGSETQYF.

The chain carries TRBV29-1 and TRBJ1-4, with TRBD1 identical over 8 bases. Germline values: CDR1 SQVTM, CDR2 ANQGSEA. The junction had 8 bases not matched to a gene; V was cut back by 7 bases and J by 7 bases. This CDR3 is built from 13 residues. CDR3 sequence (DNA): TGCAGCGCCGTTCCAGGGGGCGGTGAAAAACTGTTTTTT. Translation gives CSAVPGGGEKLFF.

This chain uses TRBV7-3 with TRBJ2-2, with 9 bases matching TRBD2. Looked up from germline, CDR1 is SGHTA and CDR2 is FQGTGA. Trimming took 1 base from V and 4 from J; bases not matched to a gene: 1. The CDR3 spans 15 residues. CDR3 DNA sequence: TGTGCCAGCAGCTTAAAACTAGCGGGCACCGGGGAGCTGTTTTTT. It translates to CASSLKLAGTGELFF.

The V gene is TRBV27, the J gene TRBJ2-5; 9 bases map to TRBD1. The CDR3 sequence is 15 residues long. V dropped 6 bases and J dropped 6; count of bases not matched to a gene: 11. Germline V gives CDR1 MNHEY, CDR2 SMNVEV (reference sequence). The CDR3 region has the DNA TGTGCCAGCAGGGAGTGGGGACAGGGCGGAAAGACCCAGTACTTC. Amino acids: CASREWGQGGKTQYF.

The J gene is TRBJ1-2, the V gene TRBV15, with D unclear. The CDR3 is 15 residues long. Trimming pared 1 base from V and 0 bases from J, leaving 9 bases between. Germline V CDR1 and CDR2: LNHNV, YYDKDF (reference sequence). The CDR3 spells CATSRGPGSNYGYTF. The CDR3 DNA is TGTGCCACCAGCAGAGGACCCGGGTCTAACTATGGCTACACCTTC.

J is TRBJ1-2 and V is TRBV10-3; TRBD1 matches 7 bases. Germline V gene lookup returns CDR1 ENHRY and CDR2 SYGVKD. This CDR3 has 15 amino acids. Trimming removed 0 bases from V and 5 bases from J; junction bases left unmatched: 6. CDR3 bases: TGTGCCATCAGTGAGTCGATCAGGGGGGCGTATGGCTACACCTTC. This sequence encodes CAISESIRGAYGYTF.

The CDR3 loop reads CASKDSSGNQPQHF. CDR3 nucleotide sequence: TGTGCCAGCAAAGACAGTTCCGGGAATCAGCCCCAGCATTTT. The chain is built from TRBV6-5 and TRBJ1-5; D is possibly TRBD1 (5 bases). CDR1 MNHEY and CDR2 SVGAGI come from the germline V gene. The ends were cut back, 7 bases at V and 4 bases at J, with 14 bases in the middle. This CDR3 is built from 14 residues.

CDR3: CATPVGAGTGWAGELFF. The CDR3 coding sequence is TGTGCCACCCCAGTGGGCGCCGGGACAGGGTGGGCCGGGGAGCTGTTTTTT. The V and J genes are TRBV25-1 and TRBJ2-2; TRBD1 aligns across 9 bases. The junction had 18 bases not matched to a gene; V was cut back by 10 bases and J by 6 bases. The germline V gene has CDR1 MGHDK and CDR2 SYGVNS. There are 17 residues in the CDR3. The variable domain in full, with the rest retrieved from reference TRBV25-1 and TRBJ2-2, is EADIYQTPRYLVIGTGKKITLECSQTMGHDKMYWYQQDPGMELHLIHYSYGVNSTEKGDLSSESTVSRIRTEHFPLTLESARPSHTSQYLCATPVGAGTGWAGELFFGEGSRLTVL.

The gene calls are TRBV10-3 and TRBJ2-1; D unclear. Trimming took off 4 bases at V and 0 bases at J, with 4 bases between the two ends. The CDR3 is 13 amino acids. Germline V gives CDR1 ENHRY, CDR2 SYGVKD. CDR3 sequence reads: CAISAGSYNEQFF. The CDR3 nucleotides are TGTGCCATCAGTGCCGGCTCCTACAATGAGCAGTTCTTC.

The CDR3 loop reads CASSSSSLAASSYNEQFF. The CDR3, as DNA: TGTGCCAGTAGTTCCTCGAGTCTAGCGGCGAGCTCCTACAATGAGCAGTTCTTC. V is TRBV19 and J is TRBJ2-1; 7 bases match TRBD2. Germline assignment: CDR1 LNHDA and CDR2 SQIVND (reference sequence). V shed 5 bases, J shed 0 bases, and the junction held 13 bases outside the gene matches. CDR3 length: 18 residues. The whole variable domain, filled in from reference TRBV19 and TRBJ2-1, reads DGGITQSPKYLFRKEGQNVTLSCEQNLNHDAMYWYRQDPGQGLRLIYYSQIVNDFQKGDIAEGYSVSREKKESFPLTVTSAQKNPTAFYLCASSSSSLAASSYNEQFFGPGTRLTVL.

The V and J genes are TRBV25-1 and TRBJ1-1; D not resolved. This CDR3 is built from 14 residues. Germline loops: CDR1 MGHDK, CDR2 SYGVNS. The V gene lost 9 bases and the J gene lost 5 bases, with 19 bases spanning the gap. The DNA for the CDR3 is TGTGCCAGTCACAGTGTATCTTCGGGAACTGAAGCTTTCTTT. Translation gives CASHSVSSGTEAFF.

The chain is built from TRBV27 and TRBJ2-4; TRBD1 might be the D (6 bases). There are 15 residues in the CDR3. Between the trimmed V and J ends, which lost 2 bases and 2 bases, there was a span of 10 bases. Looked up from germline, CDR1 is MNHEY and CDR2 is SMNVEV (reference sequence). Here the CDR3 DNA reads TGTGCCAGCAGTTTAATCGGACAGTCCAAAAACATTCAGTACTTC. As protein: CASSLIGQSKNIQYF.

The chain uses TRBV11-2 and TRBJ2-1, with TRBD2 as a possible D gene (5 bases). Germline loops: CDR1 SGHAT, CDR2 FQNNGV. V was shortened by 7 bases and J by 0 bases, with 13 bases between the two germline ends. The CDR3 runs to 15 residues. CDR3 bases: TGTGCCAGCACCCCGGGGATCGGCTCCTACAATGAGCAGTTCTTC. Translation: CASTPGIGSYNEQFF.

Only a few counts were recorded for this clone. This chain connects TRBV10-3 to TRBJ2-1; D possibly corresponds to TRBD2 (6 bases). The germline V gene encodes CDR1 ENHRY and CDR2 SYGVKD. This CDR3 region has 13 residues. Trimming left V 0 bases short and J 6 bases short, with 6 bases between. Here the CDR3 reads CAISESGGNEQFF. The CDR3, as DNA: TGTGCCATCAGTGAGTCGGGGGGCAATGAGCAGTTCTTC.

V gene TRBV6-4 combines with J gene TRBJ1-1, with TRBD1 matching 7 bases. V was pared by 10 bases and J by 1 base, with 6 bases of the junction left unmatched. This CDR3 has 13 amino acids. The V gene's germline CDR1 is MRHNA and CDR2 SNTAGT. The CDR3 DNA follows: TGTGCCATCAACGGGACAGAGAACACTGAAGCTTTCTTT. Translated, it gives CAINGTENTEAFF.

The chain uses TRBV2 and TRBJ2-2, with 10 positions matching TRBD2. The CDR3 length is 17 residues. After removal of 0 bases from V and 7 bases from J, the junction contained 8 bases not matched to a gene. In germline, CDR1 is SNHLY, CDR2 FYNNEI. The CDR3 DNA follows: TGTGCCAGCAGTGAAGCGAAGGCTAGCGGGAGTGGCGGGGAGCTGTTTTTT. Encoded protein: CASSEAKASGSGGELFF.

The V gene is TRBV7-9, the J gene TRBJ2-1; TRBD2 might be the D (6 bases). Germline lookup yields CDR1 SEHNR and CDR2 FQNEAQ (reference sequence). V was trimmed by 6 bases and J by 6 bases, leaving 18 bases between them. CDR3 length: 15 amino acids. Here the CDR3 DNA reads TGTGCCAGCAGTCCAGCGCTGGGGGGAGGCAATGAGCAGTTCTTC. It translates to CASSPALGGGNEQFF.

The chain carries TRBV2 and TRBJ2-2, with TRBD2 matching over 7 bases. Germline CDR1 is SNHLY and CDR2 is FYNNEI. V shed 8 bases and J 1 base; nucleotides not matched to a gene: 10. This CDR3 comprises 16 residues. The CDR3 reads CASSGGRALNTGELFF. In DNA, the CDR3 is TGTGCCAGCTCCGGAGGGAGGGCTTTGAACACCGGGGAGCTGTTTTTT.

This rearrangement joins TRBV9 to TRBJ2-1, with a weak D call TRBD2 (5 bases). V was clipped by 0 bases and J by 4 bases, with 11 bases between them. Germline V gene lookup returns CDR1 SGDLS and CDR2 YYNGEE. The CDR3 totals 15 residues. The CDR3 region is CASSVESSRYNEQFF. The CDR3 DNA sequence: TGTGCCAGCAGCGTAGAGTCTAGCAGGTACAATGAGCAGTTCTTC.

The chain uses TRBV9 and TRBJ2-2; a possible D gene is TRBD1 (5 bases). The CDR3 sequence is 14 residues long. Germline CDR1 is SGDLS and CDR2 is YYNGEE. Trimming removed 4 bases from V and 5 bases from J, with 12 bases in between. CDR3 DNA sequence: TGTGCCAGCAGCCCCCTCAGGGTTACCGGGGAGCTGTTTTTT. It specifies CASSPLRVTGELFF.

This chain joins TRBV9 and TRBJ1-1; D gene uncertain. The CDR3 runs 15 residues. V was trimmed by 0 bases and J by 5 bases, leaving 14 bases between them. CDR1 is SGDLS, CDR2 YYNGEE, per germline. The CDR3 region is CASSVDVRGGTEAFF. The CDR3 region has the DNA TGTGCCAGCAGCGTAGACGTCCGGGGTGGGACTGAAGCTTTCTTT.

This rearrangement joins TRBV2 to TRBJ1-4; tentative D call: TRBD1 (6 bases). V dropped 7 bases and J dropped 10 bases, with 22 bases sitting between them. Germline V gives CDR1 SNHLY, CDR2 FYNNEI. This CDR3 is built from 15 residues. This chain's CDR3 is CASTASGTRGGKLFF. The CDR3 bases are TGTGCCAGCACCGCTTCTGGGACAAGGGGTGGAAAACTGTTTTTT.

This CDR3 is CASSLGQAYSNQPQHF. The CDR3 nucleotides read TGTGCCAGCAGTTTGGGACAGGCCTATAGCAATCAGCCCCAGCATTTT. This sequence joins TRBV28 and TRBJ1-5; 8 nucleotides line up with TRBD1. This CDR3 region has 16 residues. The ends lost 3 bases at V and 0 bases at J; junction bases unmatched: 4. CDR1 and CDR2 (germline): MDHEN, SYDVKM. Full variable domain (rest looked up from reference TRBV28 and TRBJ1-5): DVKVTQSSRYLVKRTGEKVFLECVQDMDHENMFWYRQDPGLGLRLIYFSYDVKMKEKGDIPEGYSVSREKKERFSLILESASTNQTSMYLCASSLGQAYSNQPQHFGDGTRLSIL.

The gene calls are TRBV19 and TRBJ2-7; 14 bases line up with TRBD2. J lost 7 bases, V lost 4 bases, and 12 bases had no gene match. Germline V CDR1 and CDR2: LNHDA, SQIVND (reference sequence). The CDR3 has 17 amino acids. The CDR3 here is CASSRGLAGEPGTEQYF. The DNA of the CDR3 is TGTGCCAGTAGTAGGGGACTAGCGGGAGAACCGGGGACAGAGCAGTACTTC.

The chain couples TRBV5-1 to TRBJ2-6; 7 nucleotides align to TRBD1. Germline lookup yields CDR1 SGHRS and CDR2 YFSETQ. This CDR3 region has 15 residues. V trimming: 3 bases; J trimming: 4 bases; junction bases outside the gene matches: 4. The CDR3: CASSYRGSGANVLTF. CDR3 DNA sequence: TGCGCCAGCAGCTACAGGGGATCCGGGGCCAACGTCCTGACTTTC.